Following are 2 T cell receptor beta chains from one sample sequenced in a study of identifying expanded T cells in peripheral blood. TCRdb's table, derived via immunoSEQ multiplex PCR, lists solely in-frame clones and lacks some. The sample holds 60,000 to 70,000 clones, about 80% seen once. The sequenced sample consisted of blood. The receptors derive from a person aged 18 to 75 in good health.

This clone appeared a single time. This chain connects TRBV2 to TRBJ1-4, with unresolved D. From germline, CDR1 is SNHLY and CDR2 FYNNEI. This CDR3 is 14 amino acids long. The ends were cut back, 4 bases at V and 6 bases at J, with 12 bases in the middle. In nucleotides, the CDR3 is TGTGCCAGCAGTGGGTCAGGATATCATGAAAAACTGTTTTTT. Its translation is CASSGSGYHEKLFF.

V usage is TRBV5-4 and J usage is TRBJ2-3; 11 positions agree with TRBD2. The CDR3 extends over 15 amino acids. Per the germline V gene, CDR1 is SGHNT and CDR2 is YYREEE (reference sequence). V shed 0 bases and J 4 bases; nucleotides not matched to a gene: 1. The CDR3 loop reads CASSLGLAGSDTQYF. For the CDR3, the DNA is TGTGCCAGCAGCTTGGGACTAGCGGGATCAGATACGCAGTATTTT.